The present T cell receptor (beta chain) was sequenced within a study of blood T cell repertoires in COVID-19. Study-wide background: Sources were T cells, B-cell-depleted T cells, or PBMCs; the material itself was cDNA or gDNA.

Sequencing was performed with immunoSEQ multiplex PCR; in TCRdb, only in-frame clones are kept and a portion is missing. The sample contains about 410,000 clones, 80% to 90% of which appear only once. The germline V gene has CDR1 SEHNR and CDR2 FQNEAQ (reference sequence). This CDR3 region has 15 residues. Trimming cost V 0 bases and J 5 bases, with 11 bases left between them. This clone was picked up one time. The chain is built from TRBV7-9 and TRBJ2-1; D unclear. Sequencing was done on a sample of peripheral blood. The receptor comes from a young woman with active or convalescent COVID-19. The DNA for the CDR3 is TGTGCCAGCAGCTTAGCATCCCCTTTTGACAATGAGCAGTTCTTC. Translating it yields CASSLASPFDNEQFF.